Each of the 17 T cell receptor beta chains below was sequenced from the same sample in a study of blood T cell repertoires in COVID-19. TCRdb's copy holds only in-frame clones and misses some; the assay was immunoSEQ multiplex PCR. The data show a few hundred thousand clones, 75% to 85% seen once. The sample taken for sequencing was peripheral blood. These receptors all come from a human donor in a cohort sampled during active COVID-19.

This clone showed up many times. This chain uses TRBV6-5 with TRBJ1-6; 8 bases match TRBD1. There are 15 residues in the CDR3. The germline V gene has CDR1 MNHEY and CDR2 SVGAGI. With 5 bases clipped from V and 5 bases from J, the junction kept 5 bases outside the gene matches. The CDR3 here is CASSKDRANNSPLHF. As DNA, the CDR3 is TGTGCCAGCAGTAAGGACAGGGCAAATAATTCACCCCTCCACTTT.

The chain employs TRBV6-6 and TRBJ1-2; TRBD1 might be the D (6 bases). V was cut by 5 bases and J by 8 bases, with 15 bases left in between. The CDR3 loop spans 13 amino acids. Per the germline V gene, CDR1 is MNHNY and CDR2 is SVGAGI (reference sequence). DNA for the CDR3: TGTGCCAGCAGTCCACAGGGTTCGGGGGGCTACACCTTC. Translating gives CASSPQGSGGYTF.

The gene calls are TRBV6-5 and TRBJ2-7; 12 bases are shared with TRBD2. CDR1 is MNHEY, CDR2 SVGAGI, per germline. The V gene end was trimmed by 4 bases and the J gene end by 5 bases; junction bases not matched to a gene: 3. This CDR3 is built from 14 residues. CDR3 in DNA: TGTGCCAGCAGTTCGACTAGCGGGGGCGACGAGCAGTACTTC. Its translation: CASSSTSGGDEQYF.

V gene TRBV12-5 combines with J gene TRBJ1-2, with a weak D call TRBD1 (5 bases). Trimming removed 7 bases from V and 4 bases from J, with 13 bases in between. This CDR3 comprises 13 residues. CDR1 is LGHNT, CDR2 FRNRAP, per germline. CDR3 bases: TGTGCTAGTGCCCCTGGGGGGGGCTATGGCTACACCTTC. As protein: CASAPGGGYGYTF.

The chain links TRBV18 to TRBJ1-1, with D possibly TRBD1 on 5 matching bases. Germline values: CDR1 KGHSH, CDR2 LQKENI. Trimming shortened V by 0 bases and J by 5 bases, and 16 bases separated the two germline ends. This CDR3 comprises 16 residues. The CDR3 DNA reads as TGTGCCAGCTCACCACCGAACAGCGAGGGGAGGACTGAAGCTTTCTTT. Protein sequence: CASSPPNSEGRTEAFF.

V gene TRBV3-1 (or the pseudogene TRBV3-2) combines with J gene TRBJ2-5; D remains unclear. With 0 bases removed from V and 5 bases from J, the gap between germline ends came to 10 bases. The germline V gene encodes CDR1 LGHDT and CDR2 YNNKEL (reference sequence). The CDR3 is 14 residues long. This chain's CDR3 is CASSQDPGPETQYF. CDR3 sequence (DNA): TGTGCCAGCAGCCAAGATCCTGGGCCGGAGACCCAGTACTTC.

The genes are TRBV7-2 and TRBJ2-1, with 13 bases aligning to TRBD2. The CDR3 is made up of 20 amino acids. V trimming: 0 bases; J trimming: 0 bases; junction bases outside the gene matches: 8. The germline CDR1 and CDR2 sequences are SGHTA and FQGNSA. The CDR3 bases are TGTGCCAGCAGCTTAGCGAGACTAGCGGGGGGCCCCAGCTCCTACAATGAGCAGTTCTTC. Translated, it gives CASSLARLAGGPSSYNEQFF.

The chain has TRBV11-2 and TRBJ1-1; possibly TRBD1 for D (6 bases). This CDR3 comprises 16 residues. Germline V lookup: CDR1 SGHAT, CDR2 FQNNGV. With 5 bases removed from V and 5 bases from J, the gap between germline ends came to 21 bases. The CDR3 DNA sequence: TGTGCCAGCAGCATCTCCGAGGAGGGGGGGAGGACTGAAGCTTTCTTT. Translation: CASSISEEGGRTEAFF.

The chain joins TRBV27 to TRBJ1-1; 10 bases agree with TRBD1. Germline V CDR1 and CDR2: MNHEY, SMNVEV (reference sequence). With 0 bases clipped from V and 1 base from J, the junction kept 14 bases outside the gene matches. The CDR3 runs to 20 residues. CDR3 DNA: TGTGCCAGCAGTTTATCGTTAGGTCCCGACAGGGGGCTTGGGAACACTGAAGCTTTCTTT. Amino acid sequence: CASSLSLGPDRGLGNTEAFF.

This chain links TRBV10-3 with TRBJ1-2; TRBD1 might be the D (5 bases). The ends were cut back, 0 bases at V and 4 bases at J, with 9 bases in the middle. The CDR3 consists of 14 residues. CDR1 is ENHRY, CDR2 SYGVKD, per germline. The CDR3 here is CAISESGEGYGYTF. For the CDR3, the DNA is TGTGCCATCAGTGAGTCAGGGGAAGGCTATGGCTACACCTTC.

A word on this clone: The sample has other DNA sequences that encode this CDR3 too. The rearrangement joins TRBV6-2 or TRBV6-3 to TRBJ1-5; D unresolved. Trimming removed 2 bases at V and 8 bases at J, with 4 bases between. CDR1 is MNHEY and CDR2 is SVGEGT in the germline V gene. The CDR3 runs 11 residues. CDR3 protein: CASSYPEPQHF. CDR3 coding DNA: TGTGCCAGCAGTTACCCGGAGCCCCAGCATTTT.

V and J are TRBV2 and TRBJ2-3, with 8 positions matching TRBD2. Germline V gene lookup returns CDR1 SNHLY and CDR2 FYNNEI. The junction had 2 bases not matched to a gene; V was cut back by 6 bases and J by 0 bases. The CDR3 has 14 amino acids. Written as DNA, the CDR3 is TGTGCCAGCAGACTAGCGGCTAGCACAGATACGCAGTATTTT. Protein sequence: CASRLAASTDTQYF.

The chain uses TRBV19 and TRBJ1-1; TRBD1 matches at 9 bases. CDR3 size: 13 residues. V lost 7 bases, J lost 7 bases, and 7 bases stayed unmatched. The germline CDR1 and CDR2 sequences are LNHDA and SQIVND (reference sequence). CDR3 sequence (DNA): TGTGCCAGTACCAAAGGACAGGGGCTTGAAGCTTTCTTT. The encoded protein is CASTKGQGLEAFF.

This clone has only a few counts. The chain couples TRBV4-2 to TRBJ1-6; D is undetermined. In germline, CDR1 is LGHNA, CDR2 YNFKEQ. The CDR3 is made up of 17 amino acids. V was cut by 2 bases and J by 7 bases, with 18 bases left in between. Written as DNA, the CDR3 is TGTGCCAGCAGCCAAACTTTACATGGGGAGAGGAATTCACCCCTCCACTTT. Translation: CASSQTLHGERNSPLHF.

This clone was recorded at least ten times. Different DNA sequences within this sample yield the same CDR3. This chain joins TRBV6-1 and TRBJ2-3; 7 bases map to TRBD1. Germline V gives CDR1 MNHNS, CDR2 SASEGT. V lost 2 bases and J lost 0; bases outside the gene matches: 2. The CDR3 is 15 amino acids. This CDR3 is CASSEPGQSTDTQYF. CDR3 in DNA: TGTGCCAGCAGTGAACCGGGACAGAGCACAGATACGCAGTATTTT.

The V gene is TRBV19, the J gene TRBJ2-3, with TRBD2 matching 10 bases. The CDR3 sequence is 17 residues long. The germline CDR1 and CDR2 sequences are LNHDA and SQIVND (reference sequence). J gave up 0 bases and V 7 bases, and 10 bases lay outside the gene matches. The CDR3 here is CASKLLAGATSTDTQYF. The CDR3 region has the DNA TGTGCCAGTAAGTTGCTAGCGGGGGCCACTAGCACAGATACGCAGTATTTT.

The chain joins TRBV30 to TRBJ2-7, with 11 bases aligning to TRBD1. CDR3 length: 14 residues. The germline CDR1 and CDR2 sequences are GTSNPN and SVGIG (reference sequence). J was trimmed by 4 bases and V by 3 bases; bases with no gene match: 5. The CDR3, as DNA: TGTGCCTGGAGGCTATGGGACAGGGGGTACGAGCAGTACTTC. Amino acids: CAWRLWDRGYEQYF.